Listed here are 21 T cell receptor beta chains from one sample, sequenced in a study of T-cell memory formation after mild COVID-19. TCRdb reanalysed the 5' RACE reads using MiXCR and keeps one entry per CDR3 protein. This sample carries approximately 300,000 distinct CDR3 sequences, about a sixth of them seen once, and the ten largest clones take roughly a fifth. Sequences were obtained from PBMCs or a T cell subset sorted from them (not recorded which). The receptors derive from a man between 18 and 35 years old who had mild COVID-19 (a few samples of this study predate the infection). Cell type and time point are not known.

There are a few counts of this clonotype. CDR3 nucleotides: TGCGCCAGCAGCCCCCGGGGGGGCCAGGCTTTCTTT. Its protein product is CASSPRGGQAFF. The chain combines TRBV5-1 with TRBJ1-1, with D perhaps TRBD1 (6 bases). Trimming cost V 4 bases and J 11 bases, with 15 bases left between them. There are 12 residues in the CDR3. In germline, CDR1 is SGHRS, CDR2 YFSETQ.

This clonotype came up a few times. The genes are TRBV27 and TRBJ2-2; D gene uncertain. V lost 2 bases to trimming and J lost 1 base, with 11 bases between them. Looked up from germline, CDR1 is MNHEY and CDR2 is SMNVEV (reference sequence). The CDR3 consists of 16 residues. The CDR3 loop reads CASSLVAAKNTGELFF. CDR3 in DNA: TGTGCCAGCAGTTTAGTGGCGGCCAAGAACACCGGGGAGCTGTTTTTT.

The chain links TRBV7-9 to TRBJ2-7, with 8 bases lining up with TRBD1. CDR1 and CDR2 (germline): SEHNR, FQNEAQ (reference sequence). This CDR3 region has 14 residues. J was trimmed by 3 bases and V by 6 bases; bases with no gene match: 7. CDR3 DNA: TGTGCCAGCAGGGCGACAGGGGCCTTCTACGAGCAGTACGTC. Residues: CASRATGAFYEQYV.

This clonotype was counted once. V is TRBV7-8 and J is TRBJ1-5, with 7 bases that match TRBD1. The CDR3 consists of 14 residues. V shed 3 bases, J shed 7 bases, and the junction held 6 bases outside the gene matches. CDR1 is SGHVS and CDR2 is FQNEAQ in the germline V gene. For the CDR3, the DNA is TGTGCCAGCAGCTTCATACACAGGGGCCAGCCCCAGCATTTT. It yields the protein CASSFIHRGQPQHF.

This clonotype has ten or more counts. The rearrangement joins TRBV7-3 to TRBJ2-5; 8 bases are a match to TRBD1. Per germline, CDR1 SGHTA and CDR2 FQGTGA. This CDR3 contains 15 residues. Trimming removed 5 bases from V and 4 bases from J; junction bases left unmatched: 9. CDR3 nucleotides: TGTGCCAGCAGCGCCACAGGGGGAAGAGGAGAGACCCAGTACTTC. This encodes CASSATGGRGETQYF.

This rearrangement joins TRBV20-1 to TRBJ1-5, with TRBD1 identical over 7 bases. Germline CDR1 DFQATT, CDR2 SNEGSKA (reference sequence). This CDR3 has 13 amino acids. The CDR3 region is CSAQGRSNQPQHF. The CDR3 DNA follows: TGCAGCGCACAGGGGAGGAGCAATCAGCCCCAGCATTTT.

This clonotype was recorded a few times. The V call is TRBV7-9, the J call TRBJ2-1; weak D call: TRBD1 (5 bases). Germline V gives CDR1 SEHNR, CDR2 FQNEAQ (reference sequence). V dropped 3 bases and J dropped 2 bases, with 11 bases sitting between them. The CDR3 runs 15 residues. The CDR3: CASSFGQGAYNEQFF. The CDR3, as DNA: TGTGCCAGCAGCTTTGGCCAGGGCGCCTACAATGAGCAGTTCTTC. Looking up the rest from reference TRBV7-9 and TRBJ2-1 gives the full variable domain: DTGVSQNPRHKITKRGQNVTFRCDPISEHNRLYWYRQTLGQGPEFLTYFQNEAQLEKSRLLSDRFSAERPKGSFSTLEIQRTEQGDSAMYLCASSFGQGAYNEQFFGPGTRLTVL.

In this sample, this clonotype turned up a few times. This sequence joins TRBV6-5 and TRBJ1-5; D unclear. The CDR3 contains 16 residues. V was cut by 6 bases and J by 5 bases, with 20 bases left in between. CDR1 and CDR2 (germline): MNHEY, SVGAGI. The CDR3 DNA reads TGTGCCAGCAGCTATTCGCCTGCCCCCGGCCATCAGCCCCAGCATTTT. Its translation: CASSYSPAPGHQPQHF.

The chain combines TRBV2 with TRBJ2-2; weak D call: TRBD1 (5 bases). Germline CDR1 and CDR2: SNHLY and FYNNEI. The CDR3 spans 15 residues. Trimming pared 1 base from V and 1 base from J, leaving 7 bases between. CDR3 loop: CASSEGTQNTGELFF. The CDR3 DNA reads as TGTGCCAGCAGTGAAGGGACACAGAACACCGGGGAGCTGTTTTTT.

This clonotype turned up a few times. The rearrangement uses TRBV5-5 and TRBJ2-7; D call uncertain. Germline V gene data show CDR1 as SGHKS and CDR2 as YYEKEE (reference sequence). The CDR3 consists of 13 residues. V lost 5 bases, J lost 2 bases, and 11 bases lay in between. In DNA, the CDR3 is TGTGCCAGCAGTCGCGCGCCCGCCTACGAGCAGTACGTC. Translated: CASSRAPAYEQYV.

The rearrangement joins TRBV13 to TRBJ1-4, with 9 bases aligning to TRBD1. The CDR3 loop spans 12 amino acids. Germline assignment: CDR1 PRHDT and CDR2 FYEKMQ (reference sequence). The V segment lost 5 bases and the J segment 14 bases; nucleotides outside the gene matches: 6. The CDR3 DNA sequence: TGTGCCAGCAGCCCCGGGACAGGGATGCTGTTTTTT. Amino acid sequence: CASSPGTGMLFF.

The chain recombines TRBV28 with TRBJ2-7; 7 bases fit TRBD1. Germline values: CDR1 MDHEN, CDR2 SYDVKM. Trimming at V came to 6 bases and at J to 3 bases, leaving 8 bases not matched to a gene. The CDR3 spans 14 residues. Here the CDR3 DNA reads TGTGCCAGCAGAGCCGGGGACAGAGACTACGAGCAGTACGTC. Translating gives CASRAGDRDYEQYV.

CDR3 loop: CASSVSSGLSEQFF. In DNA form, the CDR3 reads TGTGCCAGCAGCGTCAGTAGCGGTCTTAGTGAGCAGTTCTTC. The chain uses TRBV9 and TRBJ2-1; the D gene is possibly TRBD2 (6 bases). Per germline, CDR1 SGDLS and CDR2 YYNGEE. The CDR3 is 14 amino acids. Trimming removed 2 bases at V and 9 bases at J, with 15 bases between.

This clonotype was seen at least ten times. V and J are TRBV5-1 and TRBJ2-7; tentatively, D is TRBD2 (6 bases). Trimming cost V 5 bases and J 0 bases, with 15 bases left between them. CDR3 length equals 15 residues. The germline CDR1 and CDR2 sequences are SGHRS and YFSETQ. CDR3 loop: CASSGGGASSYEQYF. CDR3 in DNA: TGCGCCAGCAGTGGGGGAGGCGCGAGCTCCTACGAGCAGTACTTC.

This clonotype showed up just a few times. CDR3 coding DNA: TGTGCCAGCACAATCGGAGGTACTGAAGCTTTCTTT. Translating it yields CASTIGGTEAFF. The chain employs TRBV12-3 or TRBV12-4 and TRBJ1-1; no firm D call. Trimming cost V 7 bases and J 5 bases, with 11 bases left between them. This CDR3 is built from 12 residues.

This clonotype has a handful of counts. The chain is built from TRBV18 and TRBJ1-1, with 10 bases matching TRBD1. The junction had 2 bases not matched to a gene; V was cut back by 2 bases and J by 5 bases. The CDR3 spans 14 residues. Germline V gene lookup returns CDR1 KGHSH and CDR2 LQKENI. CDR3 residues: CASSPRTGGTEAFF. The CDR3 nucleotides are TGTGCCAGCTCACCAAGGACAGGGGGTACTGAAGCTTTCTTT.

In its sample, this clonotype was seen a few times. This rearrangement joins TRBV4-1 to TRBJ2-5; TRBD2 matches at 12 bases. Germline V gene lookup returns CDR1 MGHRA and CDR2 YSYEKL. The CDR3 has 20 amino acids. With V trimmed by 0 bases and J by 0 bases, 11 bases remained unmatched. The CDR3 sequence is CASSQEGVLAGGQDQETQYF. As DNA, the CDR3 is TGCGCCAGCAGCCAAGAAGGGGTACTAGCGGGGGGCCAAGACCAAGAGACCCAGTACTTC.

The V gene is TRBV14, the J gene TRBJ2-5; D not resolved. Trimming left V 1 base short and J 2 bases short, with 8 bases between. The CDR3 totals 14 residues. Germline V gene sequence: CDR1 SGHDN, CDR2 FVKESK. The CDR3, as DNA: TGTGCCAGCAGCCAAGTCGGGCGGCAAGAGACCCAGTACTTC. It is translated as CASSQVGRQETQYF.

This clonotype was found a few times. The V call is TRBV6-2 or TRBV6-3, the J call TRBJ1-1; no definite D call. V was clipped by 7 bases and J by 1 base, with 10 bases between them. CDR1 MNHEY and CDR2 SVGEGT come from the germline V gene. The CDR3 has 13 amino acids. CDR3 region: CASTPWGNTEAFF. The CDR3 DNA follows: TGTGCCAGCACCCCTTGGGGGAACACTGAAGCTTTCTTT.

This clonotype was seen many times. The chain recombines TRBV9 with TRBJ2-7; perhaps TRBD2 as D (6 bases). Trimming pared 0 bases from V and 2 bases from J, leaving 12 bases between. This CDR3 comprises 15 residues. The germline CDR1 and CDR2 sequences are SGDLS and YYNGEE. CDR3 sequence reads: CASSVGGTYTYEQYF. Written as DNA, the CDR3 is TGTGCCAGCAGCGTAGGCGGGACCTACACCTACGAGCAGTACTTC. The variable domain in full, with the rest retrieved from reference TRBV9 and TRBJ2-7, is DSGVTQTPKHLITATGQRVTLRCSPRSGDLSVYWYQQSLDQGLQFLIQYYNGEERAKGNILERFSAQQFPDLHSELNLSSLELGDSALYFCASSVGGTYTYEQYFGPGTRLTVT.

This clonotype has just a few counts. The V gene is TRBV6-5, the J gene TRBJ1-1, with D unclear. The V gene's germline CDR1 is MNHEY and CDR2 SVGAGI. V was trimmed by 0 bases and J by 6 bases, leaving 11 bases between them. The CDR3 is 14 residues long. CDR3 DNA: TGTGCCAGCAGTTACTCAACCGAGTACGCTGAAGCTTTCTTT. It yields the protein CASSYSTEYAEAFF.